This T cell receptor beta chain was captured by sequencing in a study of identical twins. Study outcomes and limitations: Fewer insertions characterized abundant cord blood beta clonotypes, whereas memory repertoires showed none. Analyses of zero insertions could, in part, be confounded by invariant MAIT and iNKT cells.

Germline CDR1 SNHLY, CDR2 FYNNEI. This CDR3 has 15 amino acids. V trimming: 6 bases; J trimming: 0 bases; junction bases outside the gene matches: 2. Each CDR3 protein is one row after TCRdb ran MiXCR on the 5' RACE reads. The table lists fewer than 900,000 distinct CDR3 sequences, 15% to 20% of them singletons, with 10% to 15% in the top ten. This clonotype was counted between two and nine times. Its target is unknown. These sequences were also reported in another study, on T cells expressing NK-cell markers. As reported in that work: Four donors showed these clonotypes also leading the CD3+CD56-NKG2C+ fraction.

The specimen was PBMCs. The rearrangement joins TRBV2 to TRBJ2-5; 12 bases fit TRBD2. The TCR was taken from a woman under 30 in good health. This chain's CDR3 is CASSTSGGYQETQYF. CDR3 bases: TGTGCCAGCAGCACTAGCGGGGGGTACCAAGAGACCCAGTACTTC.